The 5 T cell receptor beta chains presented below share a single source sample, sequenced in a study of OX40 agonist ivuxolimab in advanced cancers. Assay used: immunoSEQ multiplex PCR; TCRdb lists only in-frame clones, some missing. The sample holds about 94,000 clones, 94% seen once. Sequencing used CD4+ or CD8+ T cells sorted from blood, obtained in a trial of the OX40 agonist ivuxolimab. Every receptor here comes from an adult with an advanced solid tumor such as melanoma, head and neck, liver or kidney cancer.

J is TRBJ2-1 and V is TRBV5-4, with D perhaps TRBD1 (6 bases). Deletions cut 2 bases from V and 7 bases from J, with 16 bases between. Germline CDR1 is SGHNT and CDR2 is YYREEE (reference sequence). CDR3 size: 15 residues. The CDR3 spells CASSFGRGIQNEQFF. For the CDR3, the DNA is TGTGCCAGCAGCTTCGGTAGGGGGATTCAAAATGAGCAGTTCTTC. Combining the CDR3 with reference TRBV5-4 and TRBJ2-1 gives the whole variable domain ETGVTQSPTHLIKTRGQQVTLRCSSQSGHNTVSWYQQALGQGPQFIFQYYREEENGRGNFPPRFSGLQFPNYSSELNVNALELDDSALYLCASSFGRGIQNEQFFGPGTRLTVL.

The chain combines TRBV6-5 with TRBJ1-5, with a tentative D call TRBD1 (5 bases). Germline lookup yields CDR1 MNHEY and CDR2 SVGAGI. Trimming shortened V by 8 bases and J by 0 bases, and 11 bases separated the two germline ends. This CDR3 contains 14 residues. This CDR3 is CASCRDYSNQPQHF. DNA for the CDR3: TGTGCCAGCTGTCGGGACTATAGCAATCAGCCCCAGCATTTT.

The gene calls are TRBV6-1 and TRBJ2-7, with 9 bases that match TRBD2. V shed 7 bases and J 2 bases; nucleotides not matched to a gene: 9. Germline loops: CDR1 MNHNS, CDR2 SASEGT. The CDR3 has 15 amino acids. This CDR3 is CASISGAGGTYEQYF. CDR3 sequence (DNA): TGTGCCAGCATATCAGGAGCGGGAGGTACCTACGAGCAGTACTTC.

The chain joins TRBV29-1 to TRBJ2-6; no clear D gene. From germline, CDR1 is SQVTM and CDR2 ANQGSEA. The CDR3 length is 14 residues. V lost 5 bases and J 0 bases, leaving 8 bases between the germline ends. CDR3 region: CSVRSTSGANVLTF. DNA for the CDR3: TGCAGCGTTCGCTCGACCTCTGGGGCCAACGTCCTGACTTTC.

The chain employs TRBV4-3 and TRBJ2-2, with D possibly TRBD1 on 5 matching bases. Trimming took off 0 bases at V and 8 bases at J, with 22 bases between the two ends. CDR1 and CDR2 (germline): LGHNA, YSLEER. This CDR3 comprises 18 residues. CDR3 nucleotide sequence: TGCGCCAGCAGCCAAGAGACGTCAGGGCCCCTCCTCGTAGGGGAGCTGTTTTTT. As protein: CASSQETSGPLLVGELFF.